This TCR beta chain is drawn from a study of T-cell reconstitution after alpha-beta-depleted transplantation in children. Study-wide results and limits: Some patients' high day-60 TCRbeta diversity was traced to surviving recipient T cells and thymic progenitors.

The V segment lost 3 bases and the J segment 5 bases; nucleotides outside the gene matches: 13. Germline CDR1 reads DFQATT; CDR2 reads SNEGSKA (reference sequence). CDR3 length: 19 residues. TCRbeta library preparation incorporated unique molecular identifiers. One entry per CDR3 protein results from TCRdb running MiXCR on the PCR reads. The sample records approximately 120,000 distinct CDR3 sequences, about 9.5% being singletons. This clonotype was seen a handful of times. Its specificity is unknown. Sample: PBMCs, mostly from graft donor cells, taken 180 days after TCRalphabeta/CD19-depleted stem cell transplant. The V gene is TRBV20-1, the J gene TRBJ2-1; TRBD2 aligns across 16 bases. The TCR was taken from a girl less than two years old who had a stem cell transplant for combined immunodeficiency, so the T cells may come from the graft donor. The CDR3 bases are TGCAGTGCTAGCCCAGCGGGACTAGCGGGAGGGCCGGGCAACAATGAGCAGTTCTTC. This sequence encodes CSASPAGLAGGPGNNEQFF.